The next 18 T cell receptor beta chains were all read from a single sample in a study of blood T cell repertoires in COVID-19. TCRdb keeps only in-frame clones here, not all; method: immunoSEQ multiplex PCR. The table shows about 120,000 clones, with 85% to 90% occurring only once. The sample consisted of peripheral blood. The receptors come from a woman of 80 years or more with acute or convalescent COVID-19.

The gene calls are TRBV20-1 and TRBJ1-4; D is unclear. From germline, CDR1 is DFQATT and CDR2 SNEGSKA (reference sequence). The CDR3 contains 11 residues. Trimming left V 7 bases short and J 8 bases short, with 11 bases between. CDR3 region: CSVFEREKLFF. In nucleotides, the CDR3 is TGCAGTGTCTTCGAGAGGGAAAAACTGTTTTTT.

The chain couples TRBV5-1 to TRBJ2-5; 8 nucleotides match TRBD2. The length of the CDR3 is 14 residues. CDR1 SGHRS and CDR2 YFSETQ come from the germline V gene. V lost 4 bases and J lost 3; bases outside the gene matches: 5. The CDR3 reads CASSPGGIKETQYF. CDR3 DNA sequence: TGCGCCAGCAGCCCGGGGGGGATTAAAGAGACCCAGTACTTC.

V gene TRBV28 combines with J gene TRBJ1-4; the D is unclear. CDR1 is MDHEN and CDR2 is SYDVKM in the germline V gene. The CDR3 extends over 16 amino acids. The V gene lost 4 bases and the J gene lost 0 bases, with 12 bases spanning the gap. In DNA form, the CDR3 reads TGTGCCAGCAGTTCCCTCTTGGGCACAACTAATGAAAAACTGTTTTTT. Protein product: CASSSLLGTTNEKLFF.

This sequence joins TRBV7-2 and TRBJ2-1, with 10 bases aligning to TRBD2. This CDR3 comprises 15 residues. V was pared by 1 base and J by 9 bases, with 6 bases of the junction left unmatched. Germline CDR1 is SGHTA and CDR2 is FQGNSA. The CDR3 DNA is TGTGCCAGCAGCTTAGGTGCTAGCGGGGGAGGTGAGCAGTTCTTC. As protein: CASSLGASGGGEQFF. The entire variable domain, with the rest obtained from reference TRBV7-2 and TRBJ2-1, is as follows: GAGVSQSPSNKVTEKGKDVELRCDPISGHTALYWYRQSLGQGLEFLIYFQGNSAPDKSGLPSDRFSAERTGGSVSTLTIQRTQQEDSAVYLCASSLGASGGGEQFFGPGTRLTVL.

In this sample, this clone turned up once. J is TRBJ2-3 and V is TRBV7-2; 10 bases fit TRBD1. Germline V gene data show CDR1 as SGHTA and CDR2 as FQGNSA. The CDR3 length is 15 residues. The junction had 5 bases not matched to a gene; V was cut back by 4 bases and J by 4 bases. The CDR3 sequence: CASSSRGTGADTQYF. Here the CDR3 DNA reads TGTGCCAGCAGCTCCAGAGGGACAGGGGCAGATACGCAGTATTTT.

The genes are TRBV5-1 and TRBJ2-5; D might be TRBD1 (9 bases). V was trimmed by 4 bases and J by 1 base, leaving 23 bases between them. The germline V gene has CDR1 SGHRS and CDR2 YFSETQ. The CDR3 runs 18 residues. The CDR3: CASSQGQGRTSSQETQYF. CDR3 sequence (DNA): TGCGCCAGCAGCCAGGGACAGGGCCGGACTAGCAGCCAAGAGACCCAGTACTTC.

The V call is TRBV19, the J call TRBJ1-5, with 7 bases aligning to TRBD1. After removal of 1 base from V and 0 bases from J, the junction contained 6 bases not matched to a gene. The CDR3 loop spans 17 amino acids. The germline gives CDR1 LNHDA, CDR2 SQIVND (reference sequence). The CDR3 DNA sequence: TGTGCCAGTAGTATAGGGCGGGAGGGGGCTAGCAATCAGCCCCAGCATTTT. Its protein is CASSIGREGASNQPQHF.

The rearrangement joins TRBV19 to TRBJ2-3; perhaps TRBD1 as D (5 bases). The CDR3 is made up of 11 amino acids. Germline-derived CDR1 and CDR2 are LNHDA and SQIVND (reference sequence). V was shortened by 5 bases and J by 5 bases, with 5 bases between the two germline ends. The CDR3 DNA reads as TGTGCCAGTAGTCAGGGAGATACGCAGTATTTT. Amino acids: CASSQGDTQYF.

The CDR3 nucleotides are TGTGCCAGCAGCGGGGGGACAGGGGGCGAAGAGACCCAGTACTTC. Translating it yields CASSGGTGGEETQYF. This rearrangement joins TRBV9 to TRBJ2-5, with 12 bases identical to TRBD1. V was clipped by 3 bases and J by 3 bases; unmatched bases: 3. The V gene's germline CDR1 is SGDLS and CDR2 YYNGEE. This CDR3 is built from 15 residues.

V gene TRBV5-4 combines with J gene TRBJ1-2; 11 bases line up with TRBD1. The CDR3 covers 13 residues. The V gene end was trimmed by 9 bases and the J gene end by 4 bases; junction bases not matched to a gene: 5. Germline CDR1 and CDR2: SGHNT and YYREEE (reference sequence). CDR3 DNA sequence: TGTGCCATCCGGGACAGGGGGGCCTATGGCTACACCTTC. Amino acid sequence: CAIRDRGAYGYTF.

The chain uses TRBV2 and TRBJ1-6, with TRBD1 identical over 12 bases. The CDR3 covers 15 residues. Germline V gene data show CDR1 as SNHLY and CDR2 as FYNNEI. Losses at the gene ends were 6 bases for V and 9 bases for J; bases not matched to a gene: 6. CDR3 protein: CASRTGDRGLSPLHF. CDR3 bases: TGTGCCAGCAGAACCGGGGACAGGGGGCTTTCACCCCTCCACTTT.

J is TRBJ1-1 and V is TRBV9; D might be TRBD1 (5 bases). The V gene's germline CDR1 is SGDLS and CDR2 YYNGEE. There are 15 residues in the CDR3. The V and J ends lost 4 bases and 0 bases respectively, with 13 bases between them. DNA for the CDR3: TGTGCCAGCAGCCCACGGGGGGGTTTGAACACTGAAGCTTTCTTT. Translated, it gives CASSPRGGLNTEAFF.

The chain is built from TRBV9 and TRBJ1-1; D perhaps matches TRBD1 (5 bases). The CDR3 runs 15 residues. Per the germline V gene, CDR1 is SGDLS and CDR2 is YYNGEE. Trimming left V 0 bases short and J 1 base short, with 10 bases between. DNA of the CDR3: TGTGCCAGCAGCGTAGAGGACAATCCGAACACTGAAGCTTTCTTT. It yields the protein CASSVEDNPNTEAFF.

This clone was detected only once. J is TRBJ1-5 and V is TRBV7-9; 8 bases fit TRBD1. This CDR3 comprises 14 residues. The ends lost 4 bases at V and 6 bases at J; junction bases unmatched: 5. Germline CDR1 is SEHNR and CDR2 is FQNEAQ (reference sequence). The CDR3 DNA is TGTGCCAGCAGCTCCTCGACAGGGGTTCAGCCCCAGCATTTT. Protein sequence: CASSSSTGVQPQHF.

This clone was observed a single time. The rearrangement links TRBV16 to TRBJ2-3, with 8 nucleotides matching TRBD1. The CDR3 contains 16 residues. After removal of 3 bases from V and 0 bases from J, the junction contained 5 bases not matched to a gene. Germline CDR1 reads KGHSY; CDR2 reads FQNENV. This CDR3 is CASSQRTGYSTDTQYF. The DNA for the CDR3 is TGTGCCAGCAGCCAGAGGACAGGGTATAGCACAGATACGCAGTATTTT.

The chain recombines TRBV9 with TRBJ1-2; 7 bases fit TRBD1. Germline V lookup: CDR1 SGDLS, CDR2 YYNGEE. The CDR3 is made up of 14 amino acids. V shed 7 bases, J shed 4 bases, and the junction held 10 bases outside the gene matches. The CDR3 protein is CASHRPGGFYGYTF. The CDR3 nucleotides read TGTGCCAGCCATCGCCCAGGGGGGTTCTATGGCTACACCTTC.

The chain carries TRBV4-3 and TRBJ1-2; the match to TRBD1 covers 9 bases. V was clipped by 1 base and J by 10 bases; unmatched bases: 10. The CDR3 loop spans 15 amino acids. From germline, CDR1 is LGHNA and CDR2 YSLEER. This chain's CDR3 is CASSQGGGTGRIYTF. The DNA of the CDR3 is TGCGCCAGCAGCCAAGGAGGAGGGACAGGGAGGATCTACACCTTC.

The chain couples TRBV7-8 to TRBJ1-1; possibly TRBD1 for D (5 bases). In germline, CDR1 is SGHVS, CDR2 FQNEAQ. This CDR3 region has 17 residues. V gave up 3 bases and J gave up 0 bases, with 17 bases separating them. CDR3 nucleotide sequence: TGTGCCAGCAGCTTTACTAACTTGCGGGGGATGAACACTGAAGCTTTCTTT. Protein sequence: CASSFTNLRGMNTEAFF.